These 2 T cell receptor beta chains came from one sample sequenced in a study of identifying expanded T cells in peripheral blood. TCRdb keeps only in-frame clones here, not all; method: immunoSEQ multiplex PCR. The repertoire has about 94,000 clones, nearly 90% of them found once; the top ten carry under 6.5%. Sequencing was performed on blood. These receptors all stem from a person aged 18 to 75 in good health.

V usage is TRBV19 and J usage is TRBJ2-5; TRBD2 matches at 11 bases. This CDR3 spans 15 amino acids. The V and J ends lost 5 bases and 4 bases, in that order; junction bases with no gene match: 6. From germline, CDR1 is LNHDA and CDR2 SQIVND (reference sequence). The CDR3: CASSSTSGAGETQYF. CDR3 coding DNA: TGTGCCAGTAGTTCGACTAGCGGGGCCGGAGAGACCCAGTACTTC.

The V and J genes are TRBV18 and TRBJ2-7; no definite D call. The CDR3 runs 13 residues. V was clipped by 5 bases and J by 2 bases, with 10 bases between them. The germline V gene has CDR1 KGHSH and CDR2 LQKENI. For the CDR3, the DNA is TGTGCCAGCTCAAGCTCGGAACCCTACGAGCAGTACTTC. Protein product: CASSSSEPYEQYF.